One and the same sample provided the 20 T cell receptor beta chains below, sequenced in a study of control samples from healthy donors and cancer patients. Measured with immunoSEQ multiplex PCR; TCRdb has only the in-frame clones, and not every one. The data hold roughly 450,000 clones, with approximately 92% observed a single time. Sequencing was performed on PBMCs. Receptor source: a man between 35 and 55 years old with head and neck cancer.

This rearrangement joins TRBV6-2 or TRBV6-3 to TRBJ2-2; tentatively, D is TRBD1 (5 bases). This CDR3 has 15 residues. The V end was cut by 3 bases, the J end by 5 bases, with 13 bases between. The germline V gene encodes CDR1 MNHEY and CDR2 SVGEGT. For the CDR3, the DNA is TGTGCCAGCAGTTATAGGGGCGCGCCGACCGGGGAGCTGTTTTTT. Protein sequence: CASSYRGAPTGELFF.

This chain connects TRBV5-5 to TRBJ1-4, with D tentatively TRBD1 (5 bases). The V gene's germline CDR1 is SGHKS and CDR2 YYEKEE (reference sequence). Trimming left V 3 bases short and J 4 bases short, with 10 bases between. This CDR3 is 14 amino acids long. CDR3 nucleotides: TGTGCCAGCAGCTCGGACAATTATAATGAAAAACTGTTTTTT. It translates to CASSSDNYNEKLFF.

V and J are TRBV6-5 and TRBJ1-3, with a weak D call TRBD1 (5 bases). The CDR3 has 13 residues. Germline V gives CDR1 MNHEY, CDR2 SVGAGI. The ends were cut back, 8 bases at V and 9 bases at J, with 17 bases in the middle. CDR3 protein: CASSGLFGATIYF. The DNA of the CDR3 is TGTGCCAGCTCCGGCCTTTTCGGGGCCACCATATATTTT.

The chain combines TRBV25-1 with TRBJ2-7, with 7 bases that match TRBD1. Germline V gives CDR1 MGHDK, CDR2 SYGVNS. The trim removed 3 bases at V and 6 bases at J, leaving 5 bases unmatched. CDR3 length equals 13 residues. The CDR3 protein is CASSDNRGPEQYF. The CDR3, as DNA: TGTGCCAGCAGTGATAACAGGGGCCCCGAGCAGTACTTC.

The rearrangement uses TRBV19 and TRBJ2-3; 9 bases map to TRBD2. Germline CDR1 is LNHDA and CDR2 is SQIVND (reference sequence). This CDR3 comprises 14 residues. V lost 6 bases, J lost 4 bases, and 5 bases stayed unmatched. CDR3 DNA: TGTGCCAGTAGCAGGACTAGCGACTCAGATACGCAGTATTTT. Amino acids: CASSRTSDSDTQYF.

The CDR3 sequence: CASSQGEGTVKETQYF. CDR3 nucleotides: TGTGCCAGCAGCCAGGGGGAAGGGACAGTAAAAGAGACCCAGTACTTC. This rearrangement joins TRBV3-1 (or the pseudogene TRBV3-2) to TRBJ2-5; 7 bases agree with TRBD1. Per the germline V gene, CDR1 is LGHDT and CDR2 is YNNKEL (reference sequence). The CDR3 is made up of 16 amino acids. Trimming took 3 bases from V and 3 from J; bases not matched to a gene: 10.

The CDR3 loop reads CASSRGQGVGEQYF. The CDR3 DNA is TGCGCCAGCAGCCGGGGACAGGGTGTAGGGGAGCAGTACTTC. V and J are TRBV4-3 and TRBJ2-7, with 9 positions matching TRBD1. CDR1 LGHNA and CDR2 YSLEER come from the germline V gene. The V segment lost 4 bases and the J segment 7 bases; nucleotides outside the gene matches: 8. The CDR3 has 14 residues.

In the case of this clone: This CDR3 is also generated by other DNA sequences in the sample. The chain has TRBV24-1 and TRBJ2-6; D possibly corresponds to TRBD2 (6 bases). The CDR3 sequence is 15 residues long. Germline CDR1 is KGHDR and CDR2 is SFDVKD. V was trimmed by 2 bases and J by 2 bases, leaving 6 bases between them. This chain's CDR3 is CATSDSGAGANVLTF. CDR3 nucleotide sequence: TGTGCCACCAGTGATTCGGGGGCTGGGGCCAACGTCCTGACTTTC.

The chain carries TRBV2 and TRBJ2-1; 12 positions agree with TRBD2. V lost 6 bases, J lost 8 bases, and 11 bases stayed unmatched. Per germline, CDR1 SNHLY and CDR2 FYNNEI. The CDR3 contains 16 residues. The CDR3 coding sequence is TGTGCCAGCAGCTACGGGACTAGCGGGTGGAAAGATGAGCAGTTCTTC. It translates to CASSYGTSGWKDEQFF.

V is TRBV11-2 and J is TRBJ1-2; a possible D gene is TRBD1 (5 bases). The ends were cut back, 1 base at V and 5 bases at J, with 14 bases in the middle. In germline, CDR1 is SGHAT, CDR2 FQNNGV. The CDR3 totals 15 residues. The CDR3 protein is CASSLGGRGEYGYTF. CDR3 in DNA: TGTGCCAGCAGCTTAGGGGGTCGGGGGGAGTATGGCTACACCTTC.

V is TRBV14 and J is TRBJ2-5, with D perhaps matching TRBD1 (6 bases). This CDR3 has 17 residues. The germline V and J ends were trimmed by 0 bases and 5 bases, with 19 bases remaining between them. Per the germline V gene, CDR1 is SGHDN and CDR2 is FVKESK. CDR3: CASSQDWETGGMETQYF. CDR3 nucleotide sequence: TGTGCCAGCAGCCAAGATTGGGAGACAGGTGGGATGGAGACCCAGTACTTC.

The CDR3 reads CASRLAAISYNEQFF. For the CDR3, the DNA is TGTGCCAGCAGATTAGCGGCTATATCCTACAATGAGCAGTTCTTC. V gene TRBV6-5 combines with J gene TRBJ2-1, with TRBD2 as a possible D gene (6 bases). The V end lost 6 bases, the J end lost 1 base, and 13 bases lay between the germline ends. The CDR3 is made up of 15 amino acids. CDR1 and CDR2 from the germline V gene are MNHEY and SVGAGI.

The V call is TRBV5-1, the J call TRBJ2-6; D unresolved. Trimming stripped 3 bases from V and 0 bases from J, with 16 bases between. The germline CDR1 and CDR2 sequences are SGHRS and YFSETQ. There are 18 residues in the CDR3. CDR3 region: CASSSNLGPLSGANVLTF. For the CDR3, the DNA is TGCGCCAGCAGCTCCAACCTCGGACCTCTCTCTGGGGCCAACGTCCTGACTTTC.

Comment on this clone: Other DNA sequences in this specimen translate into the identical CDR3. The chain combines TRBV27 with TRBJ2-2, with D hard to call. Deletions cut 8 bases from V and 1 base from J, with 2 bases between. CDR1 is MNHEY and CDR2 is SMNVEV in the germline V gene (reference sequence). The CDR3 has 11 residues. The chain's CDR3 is CASRNTGELFF. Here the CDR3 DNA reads TGTGCCAGCCGGAACACCGGGGAGCTGTTTTTT.

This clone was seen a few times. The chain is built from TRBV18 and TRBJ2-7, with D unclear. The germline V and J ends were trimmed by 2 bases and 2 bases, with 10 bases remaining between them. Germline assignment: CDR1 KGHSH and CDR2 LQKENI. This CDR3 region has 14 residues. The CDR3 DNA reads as TGTGCCAGCTCACCAACCCGCGGAACCTACGAGCAGTACTTC. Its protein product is CASSPTRGTYEQYF.

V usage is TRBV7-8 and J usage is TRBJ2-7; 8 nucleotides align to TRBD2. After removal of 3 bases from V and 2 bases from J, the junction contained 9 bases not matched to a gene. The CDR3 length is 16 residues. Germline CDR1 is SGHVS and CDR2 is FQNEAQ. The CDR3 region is CASSLGRAGATYEQYF. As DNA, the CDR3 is TGTGCCAGCAGCTTGGGGAGAGCGGGAGCGACCTACGAGCAGTACTTC.

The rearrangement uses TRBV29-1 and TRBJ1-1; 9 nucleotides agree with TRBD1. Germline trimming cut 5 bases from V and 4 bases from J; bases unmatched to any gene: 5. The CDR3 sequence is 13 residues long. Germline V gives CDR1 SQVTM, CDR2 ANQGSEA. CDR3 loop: CSVRDRVGTEAFF. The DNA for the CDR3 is TGCAGCGTTAGGGACAGGGTTGGCACTGAAGCTTTCTTT.

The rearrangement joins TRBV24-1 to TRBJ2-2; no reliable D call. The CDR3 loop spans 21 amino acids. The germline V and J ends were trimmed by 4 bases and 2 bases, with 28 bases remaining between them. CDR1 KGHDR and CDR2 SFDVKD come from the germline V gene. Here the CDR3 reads CATSDHWTRPILVDNTGELFF. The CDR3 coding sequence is TGTGCCACCAGTGACCATTGGACCCGCCCGATTTTGGTAGATAACACCGGGGAGCTGTTTTTT.

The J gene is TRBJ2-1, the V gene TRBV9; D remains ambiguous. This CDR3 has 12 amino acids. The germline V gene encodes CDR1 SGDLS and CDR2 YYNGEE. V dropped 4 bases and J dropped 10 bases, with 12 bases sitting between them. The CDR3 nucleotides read TGTGCCAGCAGCCCACCAATAGGGGAGCAGTTCTTC. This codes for CASSPPIGEQFF.

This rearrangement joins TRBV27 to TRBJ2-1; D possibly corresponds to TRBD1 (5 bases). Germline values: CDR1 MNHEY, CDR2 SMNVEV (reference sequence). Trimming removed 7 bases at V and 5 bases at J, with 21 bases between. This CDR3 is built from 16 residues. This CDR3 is CASTQGHRVINNEQFF. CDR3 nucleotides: TGTGCCAGCACCCAAGGACATCGGGTGATAAACAATGAGCAGTTCTTC.